A selection of T cell receptor beta chains follows, all from one sample in a study of graft-versus-host responses after intestinal transplantation. The assay was immunoSEQ multiplex PCR, and TCRdb's table has in-frame clones only and misses some. The data show approximately 21,000 clones, with about two fifths seen just once and approximately 1.4% held by the top ten. The sample in question was alloreactive CD8+ T cells from a mixed lymphocyte reaction culture, obtained before transplantation. These receptors all come from a human patient who was an organ donor for intestinal transplantation. Each CDR3 is given with its conserved first and last residue. The D gene is left open where the match is weak. Expanded clones get a size class; other rows say once, few or many, or leave the size out.

V gene: TRBV4-3; J gene: TRBJ2-7; clone size: NA; D gene: NA; CDR3 protein: CASSHSGRYEQYF; CDR3 DNA: TGCGCCAGCAGCCACTCGGGGCGCTACGAGCAGTACTTC
V gene: TRBV28; J gene: TRBJ2-1; clone size: NA; D gene: NA; CDR3 protein: CASSPRPYNEQFF; CDR3 DNA: TGTGCCAGCAGTCCGAGACCTTACAATGAGCAGTTCTTC
V gene: TRBV6-1; J gene: TRBJ1-5; clone size: once; D gene: TRBD1; CDR3 protein: CASTLKQGGDQPQHF; CDR3 DNA: TGTGCCAGCACCCTAAAGCAGGGGGGGGATCAGCCCCAGCATTTT
V gene: TRBV2; J gene: TRBJ2-5; clone size: NA; D gene: NA; CDR3 protein: CASEELKETQYF; CDR3 DNA: TGTGCCAGTGAGGAGCTTAAAGAGACCCAGTACTTC
V gene: TRBV4-2; J gene: TRBJ2-2; clone size: few; D gene: TRBD2; CDR3 protein: CASSQAAGVSGELFF; CDR3 DNA: TGTGCCAGCAGCCAAGCAGCGGGAGTCTCGGGGGAGCTGTTTTTT
V gene: TRBV7-2; J gene: TRBJ2-2; clone size: NA; D gene: NA; CDR3 protein: CASSHWVGGTGELFF; CDR3 DNA: TGTGCCAGCAGCCATTGGGTGGGAGGAACCGGGGAGCTGTTTTTT
V gene: TRBV4-2; J gene: TRBJ2-5; clone size: NA; D gene: NA; CDR3 protein: CASSLTASETQYF; CDR3 DNA: TGTGCCAGCAGCCTCACAGCTTCGGAGACCCAGTACTTC
V gene: TRBV27; J gene: TRBJ1-6; clone size: once; D gene: NA; CDR3 protein: CASSLWTDSPLHF; CDR3 DNA: TGTGCCAGCAGTTTATGGACTGACTCACCCCTCCACTTT
V gene: TRBV6-6; J gene: TRBJ1-2; clone size: NA; D gene: NA; CDR3 protein: CASSWVSANYGYTF; CDR3 DNA: TGTGCCAGCAGCTGGGTGTCAGCTAACTATGGCTACACCTTC
V gene: TRBV29-1; J gene: TRBJ1-2; clone size: NA; D gene: TRBD1; CDR3 protein: CSLRDSYGYTF; CDR3 DNA: TGCAGCCTCCGGGACAGCTATGGCTACACCTTC
V gene: TRBV6-1; J gene: TRBJ2-3; clone size: few; D gene: NA; CDR3 protein: CASSSYTTDTQYF; CDR3 DNA: TGTGCCAGCAGTTCTTATACTACAGATACGCAGTATTTT
V gene: TRBV7-8; J gene: TRBJ2-7; clone size: NA; D gene: NA; CDR3 protein: CASSLRPDYEQYF; CDR3 DNA: TGTGCCAGCAGCTTAAGACCTGACTACGAGCAGTACTTC
V gene: TRBV4-3; J gene: TRBJ1-5; clone size: NA; D gene: NA; CDR3 protein: CASSPRDVSNQPQHF; CDR3 DNA: TGCGCCAGCAGCCCCCGGGACGTTAGCAATCAGCCCCAGCATTTT
V gene: TRBV7-6; J gene: TRBJ1-1; clone size: NA; D gene: TRBD1; CDR3 protein: CASSAGTDTEAFF; CDR3 DNA: TGTGCCAGCAGCGCCGGGACAGACACTGAAGCTTTCTTT
V gene: TRBV16; J gene: TRBJ2-7; clone size: few; D gene: NA; CDR3 protein: CASSHVRIGYEQYF; CDR3 DNA: TGTGCCAGCAGCCACGTCCGAATAGGATACGAGCAGTACTTC
V gene: TRBV19; J gene: TRBJ1-2; clone size: few; D gene: NA; CDR3 protein: CASSILGGQDYGYTF; CDR3 DNA: TGTGCCAGTAGTATTTTGGGCGGGCAGGACTATGGCTACACCTTC
V gene: TRBV12-5; J gene: TRBJ1-2; clone size: NA; D gene: NA; CDR3 protein: CASGLDREGGYTF; CDR3 DNA: TGTGCTAGTGGTTTGGACAGGGAAGGCGGCTACACCTTC
V gene: TRBV5-6; J gene: TRBJ1-5; clone size: few; D gene: NA; CDR3 protein: CARSLGAGGQPQHF; CDR3 DNA: TGTGCCCGCAGCTTGGGGGCGGGGGGACAGCCCCAGCATTTT
V gene: TRBV7-2; J gene: TRBJ2-7; clone size: few; D gene: NA; CDR3 protein: CASSLGGGYEQYF; CDR3 DNA: TGTGCCAGCAGCTTAGGGGGTGGGTACGAGCAGTACTTC
V gene: TRBV27; J gene: TRBJ2-2; clone size: once; D gene: NA; CDR3 protein: CASSLSAGELFF; CDR3 DNA: TGTGCCAGCAGTTTATCAGCCGGGGAGCTGTTTTTT
V gene: TRBV6-1; J gene: TRBJ2-1; clone size: few; D gene: NA; CDR3 protein: CASSYSQSNEQFF; CDR3 DNA: TGTGCCAGCAGTTATTCACAGAGCAATGAGCAGTTCTTC
V gene: TRBV14; J gene: TRBJ1-4; clone size: NA; D gene: TRBD1; CDR3 protein: CASRPSDRGGEKLFF; CDR3 DNA: TGTGCCAGCAGACCTTCCGACAGGGGAGGTGAAAAACTGTTTTTT
V gene: TRBV18; J gene: TRBJ2-5; clone size: NA; D gene: NA; CDR3 protein: CASSPLDLQETQYF; CDR3 DNA: TGTGCCAGCTCACCCTTAGACTTACAAGAGACCCAGTACTTC
V gene: TRBV7-2; J gene: TRBJ2-1; clone size: few; D gene: NA; CDR3 protein: CASSGWALNEQFF; CDR3 DNA: TGTGCCAGCAGCGGCTGGGCCCTCAATGAGCAGTTCTTC
V gene: TRBV29-1; J gene: TRBJ1-4; clone size: once; D gene: NA; CDR3 protein: CSVGRRANEKLFF; CDR3 DNA: TGCAGCGTTGGCAGGAGGGCTAATGAAAAACTGTTTTTT
V gene: TRBV2; J gene: TRBJ2-2; clone size: NA; D gene: NA; CDR3 protein: CASSSNTGELFF; CDR3 DNA: TGTGCCAGCAGCTCAAACACCGGGGAGCTGTTTTTT
V gene: TRBV6-1; J gene: TRBJ1-1; clone size: NA; D gene: NA; CDR3 protein: CAGRDIQGRTEAFF; CDR3 DNA: TGTGCCGGCAGGGACATACAGGGACGTACTGAAGCTTTCTTT
V gene: TRBV30; J gene: TRBJ1-1; clone size: few; D gene: NA; CDR3 protein: CAWSVLGTEAFF; CDR3 DNA: TGTGCCTGGAGTGTACTTGGGACTGAAGCTTTCTTT
V gene: TRBV5-1; J gene: TRBJ2-1; clone size: once; D gene: TRBD2; CDR3 protein: CASSSILAEHNEQFF; CDR3 DNA: TGCGCCAGCAGCTCGATCCTAGCGGAACACAATGAGCAGTTCTTC
V gene: TRBV6-1; J gene: TRBJ2-2; clone size: NA; D gene: NA; CDR3 protein: CAGGRTSGELFF; CDR3 DNA: TGTGCCGGTGGAAGGACTTCCGGGGAGCTGTTTTTT
V gene: TRBV7-7; J gene: TRBJ2-1; clone size: NA; D gene: TRBD2; CDR3 protein: CASSLGTSGPYNEQFF; CDR3 DNA: TGTGCTAGCAGCTTAGGGACTAGCGGGCCATACAATGAGCAGTTCTTC
V gene: TRBV6-1; J gene: TRBJ2-3; clone size: NA; D gene: NA; CDR3 protein: CASSEARGRSDTQYF; CDR3 DNA: TGTGCCAGCAGTGAAGCGAGAGGGAGGTCAGATACGCAGTATTTT
V gene: TRBV10-3; J gene: TRBJ1-1; clone size: NA; D gene: NA; CDR3 protein: CASRGGTEAFF; CDR3 DNA: TGTGCCAGCCGGGGGGGCACTGAAGCTTTCTTT
V gene: TRBV4-2; J gene: TRBJ2-7; clone size: few; D gene: NA; CDR3 protein: CASSPVEISYEQYF; CDR3 DNA: TGTGCCAGCAGCCCGGTGGAGATCTCCTACGAGCAGTACTTC
V gene: TRBV11-3; J gene: TRBJ2-2; clone size: NA; D gene: NA; CDR3 protein: CASSPRLGGNTGELFF; CDR3 DNA: TGTGCCAGCAGCCCGAGACTAGGCGGGAACACCGGGGAGCTGTTTTTT
V gene: TRBV6-5; J gene: TRBJ1-5; clone size: once; D gene: NA; CDR3 protein: CASGLSNQPQHF; CDR3 DNA: TGTGCCAGCGGGCTAAGCAATCAGCCCCAGCATTTT
V gene: TRBV19; J gene: TRBJ2-3; clone size: NA; D gene: NA; CDR3 protein: CASSPAEGSTQYF; CDR3 DNA: TGTGCCAGTAGTCCTGCCGAGGGGTCAACGCAGTATTTT
V gene: TRBV4-2; J gene: TRBJ2-7; clone size: once; D gene: NA; CDR3 protein: CASSQYLTSSAYEQYF; CDR3 DNA: TGTGCCAGCAGCCAGTACCTGACTAGTTCCGCCTACGAGCAGTACTTC
V gene: TRBV13; J gene: TRBJ2-3; clone size: NA; D gene: TRBD1; CDR3 protein: CASSVTGTETDTQYF; CDR3 DNA: TGTGCCAGCAGCGTAACCGGGACAGAAACAGATACGCAGTATTTT
V gene: TRBV28; J gene: TRBJ1-5; clone size: NA; D gene: NA; CDR3 protein: CASSLSMWSNQPQHF; CDR3 DNA: TGTGCCAGCAGTTTATCTATGTGGAGCAATCAGCCCCAGCATTTT
V gene: TRBV6-6; J gene: TRBJ2-2; clone size: NA; D gene: TRBD1; CDR3 protein: CASGQGGELFF; CDR3 DNA: TGTGCCAGCGGACAGGGCGGGGAGCTGTTTTTT
V gene: TRBV5-6; J gene: TRBJ2-7; clone size: few; D gene: NA; CDR3 protein: CASSLEAGSLGEQYF; CDR3 DNA: TGTGCCAGCAGCTTGGAGGCAGGGTCGTTGGGCGAGCAGTACTTC
V gene: TRBV7-9; J gene: TRBJ2-7; clone size: NA; D gene: TRBD1; CDR3 protein: CASSSRDSRTHYEQYF; CDR3 DNA: TGTGCCAGCAGCTCACGGGACAGCCGAACCCACTACGAGCAGTACTTC
V gene: TRBV6-6; J gene: TRBJ1-1; clone size: medium-sized; D gene: TRBD1; CDR3 protein: CASSYYRGLDTEAFF; CDR3 DNA: TGTGCCAGCAGTTATTACAGGGGGCTGGACACTGAAGCTTTCTTT
V gene: TRBV7-8; J gene: TRBJ2-7; clone size: NA; D gene: NA; CDR3 protein: CASSLYGGFEQYF; CDR3 DNA: TGTGCCAGCAGCTTATATGGAGGGTTCGAGCAGTACTTC
V gene: TRBV7-8; J gene: TRBJ2-7; clone size: NA; D gene: NA; CDR3 protein: CASSLGLGNEQYF; CDR3 DNA: TGTGCCAGCAGCTTAGGGTTGGGAAACGAGCAGTACTTC
V gene: TRBV4-3; J gene: TRBJ2-1; clone size: NA; D gene: TRBD1; CDR3 protein: CASSPAGTASNEQFF; CDR3 DNA: TGCGCCAGCAGCCCGGCCGGGACAGCGTCCAATGAGCAGTTCTTC
V gene: TRBV5-4; J gene: TRBJ2-2; clone size: NA; D gene: TRBD2; CDR3 protein: CASSLILGGAGELFF; CDR3 DNA: TGTGCCAGCAGCTTGATTTTGGGGGGGGCCGGGGAGCTGTTTTTT
V gene: TRBV28; J gene: TRBJ1-2; clone size: few; D gene: TRBD1; CDR3 protein: CASRGTGLGSYGYTF; CDR3 DNA: TGTGCCAGCAGGGGGACAGGGTTGGGAAGCTATGGCTACACCTTC
V gene: TRBV5-4; J gene: TRBJ2-2; clone size: NA; D gene: NA; CDR3 protein: CASSWGSGELFF; CDR3 DNA: TGTGCCAGCAGCTGGGGATCGGGGGAGCTGTTTTTT
V gene: TRBV23-1; J gene: TRBJ1-2; clone size: NA; D gene: NA; CDR3 protein: CASRDRLDYGYTF; CDR3 DNA: TGCGCCAGCAGGGATCGGCTTGACTATGGCTACACCTTC
V gene: TRBV27; J gene: TRBJ2-7; clone size: NA; D gene: NA; CDR3 protein: CASNLFRDFSEQYF; CDR3 DNA: TGTGCCAGCAATTTATTCAGGGATTTCAGCGAGCAGTACTTC
V gene: TRBV6-1; J gene: TRBJ2-5; clone size: few; D gene: NA; CDR3 protein: CASIRSYQETQYF; CDR3 DNA: TGTGCCAGCATAAGATCGTACCAAGAGACCCAGTACTTC